The entry below describes one TCR beta chain. Germline V gene data show CDR1 as DFQATT and CDR2 as SNEGSKA (reference sequence). This CDR3 spans 15 amino acids. The trim removed 3 bases at V and 11 bases at J, leaving 17 bases unmatched. The data are from a study of blood T cell repertoires in COVID-19. Study context: Sites across the United States, Italy and Spain contributed samples from acute and convalescent COVID-19. T cells, B-cell-depleted T cells, or PBMCs provided the cDNA or gDNA that served as material.

Per the authors' pipeline: Estimation of nucleated cell counts relied on the amplification of reference gene primers. Data came from immunoSEQ multiplex PCR; TCRdb stores just in-frame clones and leaves some out. The D gene and trimming were derived from the DNA, and the V and J assignments and clone size from that table. Counted here are 200,000 or so clones, roughly 81% occurring once; the ten biggest clones make up around 3%. The sequence was collected from a man aged 50 or older who had recovered from COVID-19. The material sequenced was peripheral blood. This chain connects TRBV20-1 to TRBJ2-3, with 7 bases identical to TRBD2. The CDR3 DNA sequence: TGCAGTGCTAGTTCCGGGACCCCGTCTGGGAGGGAGCAGTATTTT. Its translation is CSASSGTPSGREQYF.